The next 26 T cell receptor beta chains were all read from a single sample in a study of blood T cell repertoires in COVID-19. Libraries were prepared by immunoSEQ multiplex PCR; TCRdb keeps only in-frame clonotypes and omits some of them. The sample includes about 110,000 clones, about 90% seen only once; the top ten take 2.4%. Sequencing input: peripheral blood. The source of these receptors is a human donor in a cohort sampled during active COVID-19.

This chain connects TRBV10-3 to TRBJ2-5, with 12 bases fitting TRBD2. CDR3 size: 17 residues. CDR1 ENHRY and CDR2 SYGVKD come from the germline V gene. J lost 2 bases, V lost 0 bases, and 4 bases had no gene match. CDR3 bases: TGTGCCATCAGTGAGTCCCCCCTAGCGGGAGGGCAAGAGACCCAGTACTTC. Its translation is CAISESPLAGGQETQYF.

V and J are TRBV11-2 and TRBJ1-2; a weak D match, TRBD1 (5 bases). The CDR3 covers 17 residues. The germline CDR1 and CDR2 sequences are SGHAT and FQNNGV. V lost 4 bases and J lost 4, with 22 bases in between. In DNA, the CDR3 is TGTGCCAGCAGCTCTGGGGACGGCAGGAGGGGATTCTATGGCTACACCTTC. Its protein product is CASSSGDGRRGFYGYTF.

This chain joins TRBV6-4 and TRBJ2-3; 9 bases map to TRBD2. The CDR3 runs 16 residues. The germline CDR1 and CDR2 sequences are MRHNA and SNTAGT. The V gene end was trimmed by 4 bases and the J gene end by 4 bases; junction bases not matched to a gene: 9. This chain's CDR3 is CASSGTAGGGADTQYF. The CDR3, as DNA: TGTGCCAGCAGTGGAACAGCGGGGGGAGGTGCAGATACGCAGTATTTT.

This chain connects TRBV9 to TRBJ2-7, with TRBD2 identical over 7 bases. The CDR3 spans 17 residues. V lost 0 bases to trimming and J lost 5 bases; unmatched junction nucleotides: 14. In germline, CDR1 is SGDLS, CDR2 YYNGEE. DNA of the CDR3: TGTGCCAGCAGCGTAGGGGGGGTAGCGGGTCCCGGCAACGAGCAGTACTTC. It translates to CASSVGGVAGPGNEQYF.

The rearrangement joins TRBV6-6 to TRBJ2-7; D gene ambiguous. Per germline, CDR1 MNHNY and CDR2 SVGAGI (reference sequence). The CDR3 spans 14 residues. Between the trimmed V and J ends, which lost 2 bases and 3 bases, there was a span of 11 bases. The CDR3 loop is CASSYLGSYYEQYF. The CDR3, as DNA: TGTGCCAGCAGTTACCTAGGCAGTTACTACGAGCAGTACTTC.

DNA of the CDR3: TGTGCCAGCAGGGGGGGGGAGGATAGCTCCTACAATGAGCAGTTCTTC. It translates to CASRGGEDSSYNEQFF. The genes are TRBV11-2 and TRBJ2-1; TRBD2 aligns across 7 bases. Germline lookup yields CDR1 SGHAT and CDR2 FQNNGV. The CDR3 totals 16 residues. The junction had 8 bases not matched to a gene; V was cut back by 6 bases and J by 0 bases.

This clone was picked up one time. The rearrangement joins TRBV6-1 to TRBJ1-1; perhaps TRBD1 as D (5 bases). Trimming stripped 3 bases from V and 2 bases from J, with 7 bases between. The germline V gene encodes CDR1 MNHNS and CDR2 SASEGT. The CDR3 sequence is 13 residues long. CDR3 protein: CASSDRVNTEAFF. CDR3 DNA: TGTGCCAGCAGTGACAGGGTAAACACTGAAGCTTTCTTT.

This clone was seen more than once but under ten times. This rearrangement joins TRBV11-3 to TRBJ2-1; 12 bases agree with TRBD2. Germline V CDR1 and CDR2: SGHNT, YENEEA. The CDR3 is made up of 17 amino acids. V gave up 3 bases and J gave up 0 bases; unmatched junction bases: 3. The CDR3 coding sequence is TGTGCCAGCAGCTTCGAGACTAGCGGGAGCTCCTACAATGAGCAGTTCTTC. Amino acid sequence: CASSFETSGSSYNEQFF.

The CDR3 spells CASSSTGQTNYGYTF. Written as DNA, the CDR3 is TGTGCCAGCAGCTCTACGGGACAAACTAACTATGGCTACACCTTC. The rearrangement joins TRBV13 to TRBJ1-2, with a possible D match to TRBD1 (6 bases). Trimming removed 4 bases from V and 0 bases from J, with 12 bases in between. The CDR3 has 15 amino acids. From germline, CDR1 is PRHDT and CDR2 FYEKMQ (reference sequence). The variable domain in full, with the rest retrieved from reference TRBV13 and TRBJ1-2, is AAGVIQSPRHLIKEKRETATLKCYPIPRHDTVYWYQQGPGQDPQFLISFYEKMQSDKGSIPDRFSAQQFSDYHSELNMSSLELGDSALYFCASSSTGQTNYGYTFGSGTRLTVV.

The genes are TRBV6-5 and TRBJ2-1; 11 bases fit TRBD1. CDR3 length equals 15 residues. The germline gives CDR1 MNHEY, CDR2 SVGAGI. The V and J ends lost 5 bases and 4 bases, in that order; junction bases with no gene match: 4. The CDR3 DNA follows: TGTGCCAGCAGTCCCCGGGACAGGGGGTACAATGAGCAGTTCTTC. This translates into CASSPRDRGYNEQFF.

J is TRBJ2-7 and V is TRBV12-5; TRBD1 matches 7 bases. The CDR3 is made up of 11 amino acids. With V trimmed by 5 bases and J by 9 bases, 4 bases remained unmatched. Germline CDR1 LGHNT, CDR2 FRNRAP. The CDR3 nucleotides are TGTGCTAGTGGTCCCGACAGGGTGCAGTACTTC. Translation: CASGPDRVQYF. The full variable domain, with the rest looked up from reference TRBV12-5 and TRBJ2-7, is DARVTQTPRHKVTEMGQEVTMRCQPILGHNTVFWYRQTMMQGLELLAYFRNRAPLDDSGMPKDRFSAEMPDATLATLKIQPSEPRDSAVYFCASGPDRVQYFGPGTRLTVT.

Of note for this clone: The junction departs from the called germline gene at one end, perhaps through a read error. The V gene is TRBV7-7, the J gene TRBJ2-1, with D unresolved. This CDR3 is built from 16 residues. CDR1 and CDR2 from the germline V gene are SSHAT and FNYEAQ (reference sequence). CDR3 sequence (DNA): TGTGCTAGCAGCTTAGGGCCTAGTCTCCCTAACAATGAGCAGTTCTTC. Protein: CASSLGPSLPNNEQFF.

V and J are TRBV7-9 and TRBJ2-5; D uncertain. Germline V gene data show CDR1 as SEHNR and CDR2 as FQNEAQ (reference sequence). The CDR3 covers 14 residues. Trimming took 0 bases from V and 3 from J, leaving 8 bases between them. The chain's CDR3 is CASSLAVEEETQYF. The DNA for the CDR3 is TGTGCCAGCAGCTTAGCCGTAGAAGAAGAGACCCAGTACTTC.

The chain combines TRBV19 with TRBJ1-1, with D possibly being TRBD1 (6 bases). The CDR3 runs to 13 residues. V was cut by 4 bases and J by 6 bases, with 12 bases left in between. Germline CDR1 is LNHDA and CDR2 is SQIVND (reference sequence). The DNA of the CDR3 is TGTGCCAGTAGTACAGAGACAGGCGCTGAAGCTTTCTTT. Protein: CASSTETGAEAFF.

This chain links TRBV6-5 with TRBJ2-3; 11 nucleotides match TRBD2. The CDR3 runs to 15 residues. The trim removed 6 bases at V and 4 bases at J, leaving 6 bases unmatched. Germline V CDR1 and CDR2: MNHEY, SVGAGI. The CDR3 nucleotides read TGTGCCAGCAGCTATAGCGGGGGGGGGTCAGATACGCAGTATTTT. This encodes CASSYSGGGSDTQYF.

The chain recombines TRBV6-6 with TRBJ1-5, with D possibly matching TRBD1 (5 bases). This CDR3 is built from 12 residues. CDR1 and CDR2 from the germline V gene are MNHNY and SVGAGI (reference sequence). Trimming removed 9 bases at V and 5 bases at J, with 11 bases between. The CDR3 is CASRQFDQPQHF. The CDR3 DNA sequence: TGTGCCAGTAGACAGTTTGATCAGCCCCAGCATTTT.

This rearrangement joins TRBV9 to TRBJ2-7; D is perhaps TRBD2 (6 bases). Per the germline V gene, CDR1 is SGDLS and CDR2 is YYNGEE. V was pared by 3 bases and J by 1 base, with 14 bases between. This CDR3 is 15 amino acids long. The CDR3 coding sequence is TGTGCCAGCAGCGATCAAGCGGGTTCGTCCTACGAGCAGTACTTC. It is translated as CASSDQAGSSYEQYF.

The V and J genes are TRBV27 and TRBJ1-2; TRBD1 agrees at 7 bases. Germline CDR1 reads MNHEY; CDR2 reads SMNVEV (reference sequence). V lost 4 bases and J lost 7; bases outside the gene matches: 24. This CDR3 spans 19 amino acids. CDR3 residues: CASSSLTIPGQMPRGGYTF. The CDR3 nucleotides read TGTGCCAGCAGTTCCCTAACAATCCCGGGACAGATGCCGAGGGGTGGCTACACCTTC.

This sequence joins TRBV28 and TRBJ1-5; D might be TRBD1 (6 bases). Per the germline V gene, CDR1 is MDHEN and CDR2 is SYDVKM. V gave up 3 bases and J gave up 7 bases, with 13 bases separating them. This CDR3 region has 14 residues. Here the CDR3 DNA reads TGTGCCAGCAGTTTCCACAGGGTGGCCCAGCCCCAGCATTTT. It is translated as CASSFHRVAQPQHF. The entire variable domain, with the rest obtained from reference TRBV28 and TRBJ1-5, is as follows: DVKVTQSSRYLVKRTGEKVFLECVQDMDHENMFWYRQDPGLGLRLIYFSYDVKMKEKGDIPEGYSVSREKKERFSLILESASTNQTSMYLCASSFHRVAQPQHFGDGTRLSIL.

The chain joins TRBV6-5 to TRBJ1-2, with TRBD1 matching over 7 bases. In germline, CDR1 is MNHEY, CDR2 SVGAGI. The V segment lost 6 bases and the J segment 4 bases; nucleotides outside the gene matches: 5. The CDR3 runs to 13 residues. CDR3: CASRQGSGYGYTF. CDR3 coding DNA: TGTGCCAGCAGACAGGGGTCAGGCTATGGCTACACCTTC.

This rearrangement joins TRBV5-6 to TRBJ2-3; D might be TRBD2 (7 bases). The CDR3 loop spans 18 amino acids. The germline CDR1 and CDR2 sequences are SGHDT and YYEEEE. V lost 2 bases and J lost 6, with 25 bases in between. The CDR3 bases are TGTGCCAGCAGCTTACCTAATGGCCCAGGGAGGGGGATGGATACGCAGTATTTT. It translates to CASSLPNGPGRGMDTQYF.

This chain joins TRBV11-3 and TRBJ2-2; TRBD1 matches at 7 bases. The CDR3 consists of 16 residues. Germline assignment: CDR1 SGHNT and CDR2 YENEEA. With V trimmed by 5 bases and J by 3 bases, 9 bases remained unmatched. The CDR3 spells CASSGGQSQDTGELFF. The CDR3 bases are TGTGCCAGCAGCGGGGGACAGAGCCAGGACACCGGGGAGCTGTTTTTT.

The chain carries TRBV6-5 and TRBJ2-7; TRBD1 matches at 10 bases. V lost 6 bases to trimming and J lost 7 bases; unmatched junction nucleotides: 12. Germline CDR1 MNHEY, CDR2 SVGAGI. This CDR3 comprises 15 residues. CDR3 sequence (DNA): TGTGCCAGCAGCCCACCAGGGACAGGGGCTAGGGAGCAGTACTTC. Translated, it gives CASSPPGTGAREQYF.

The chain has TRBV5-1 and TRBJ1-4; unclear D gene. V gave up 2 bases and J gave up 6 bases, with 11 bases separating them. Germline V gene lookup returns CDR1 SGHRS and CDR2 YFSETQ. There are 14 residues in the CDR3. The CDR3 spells CASSLLAGDEKLFF. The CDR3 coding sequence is TGCGCCAGCAGCTTATTAGCCGGGGATGAAAAACTGTTTTTT.

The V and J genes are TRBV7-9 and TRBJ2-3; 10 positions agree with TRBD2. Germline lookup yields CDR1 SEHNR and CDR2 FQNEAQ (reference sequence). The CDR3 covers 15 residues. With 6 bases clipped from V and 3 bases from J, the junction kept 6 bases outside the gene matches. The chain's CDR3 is CASRLGLAETDTQYF. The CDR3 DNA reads TGTGCCAGCAGACTCGGACTAGCGGAGACAGATACGCAGTATTTT.

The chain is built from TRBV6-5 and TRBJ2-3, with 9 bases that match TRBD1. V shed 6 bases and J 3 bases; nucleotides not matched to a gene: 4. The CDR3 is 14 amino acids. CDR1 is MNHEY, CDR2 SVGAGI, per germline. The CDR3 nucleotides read TGTGCCAGCAGACAGGGGGCCAGGACAGATACGCAGTATTTT. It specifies CASRQGARTDTQYF.